This T cell receptor (beta chain) was sequenced during a study of kidney transplant recipient with SARS-CoV-2 infection. This clonotype was seen at least ten times. TCRdb called the reads again in MiXCR, with one record for every CDR3 protein. The data contain fewer than 250,000 distinct CDR3 sequences, 29% of them singletons. This CDR3 spans 17 amino acids. Germline values: CDR1 LGHDT, CDR2 YNNKEL (reference sequence). With 4 bases removed from V and 4 bases from J, the gap between germline ends came to 22 bases. This chain uses TRBV3-1 with TRBJ1-1; the D is unclear. The sample here was a blood sample, taken at baseline and on day 111 from a kidney transplant recipient. The TCR comes from a male patient between 25 and 39 years old who had COVID-19 and was a kidney transplant recipient. Some T cells may possibly be graft donor cells. The CDR3 coding sequence is TGTGCCAGCAGCCCTGTTCATCCCATTTCAATTCGCACTGAAGCTTTCTTT. Translation gives CASSPVHPISIRTEAFF. The variable domain in full, completed from reference TRBV3-1 and TRBJ1-1, reads DTAVSQTPKYLVTQMGNDKSIKCEQNLGHDTMYWYKQDSKKFLKIMFSYNNKELIINETVPNRFSPKSPDKAHLNLHINSLELGDSAVYFCASSPVHPISIRTEAFFGQGTRLTVV.